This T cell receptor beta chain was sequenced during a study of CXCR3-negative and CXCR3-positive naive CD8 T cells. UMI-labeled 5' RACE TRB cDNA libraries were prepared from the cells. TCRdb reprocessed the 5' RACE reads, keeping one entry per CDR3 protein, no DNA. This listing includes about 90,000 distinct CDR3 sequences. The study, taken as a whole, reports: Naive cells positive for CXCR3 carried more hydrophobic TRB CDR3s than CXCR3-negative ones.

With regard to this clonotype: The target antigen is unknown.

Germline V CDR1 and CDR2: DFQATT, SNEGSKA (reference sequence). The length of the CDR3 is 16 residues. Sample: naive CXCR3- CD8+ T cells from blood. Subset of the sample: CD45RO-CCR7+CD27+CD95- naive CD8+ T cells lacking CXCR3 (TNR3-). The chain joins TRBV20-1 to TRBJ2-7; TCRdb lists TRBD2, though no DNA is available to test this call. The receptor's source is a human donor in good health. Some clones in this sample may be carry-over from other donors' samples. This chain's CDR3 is CSARDRGLAGTYEQYF.